The next 19 T cell receptor beta chains were all read from a single sample in a study of T cell repertoires in aging, cancer and after chemotherapy. TRB rearrangements spanning V, D and J were amplified using mixed TRB-A/B primers. Each CDR3 protein is one row after TCRdb ran MiXCR on the multiplex PCR reads. The sample includes a few thousand distinct CDR3 sequences, around 30% of them seen just once. TCR beta rearrangements were amplified from peripheral blood genomic DNA. The sample taken for sequencing was blood. These receptors originate from a human donor with a solid tumor.

This clonotype is categorized as large. The V and J genes are TRBV29-1 and TRBJ2-1; the match to TRBD1 covers 7 bases. The length of the CDR3 is 14 residues. The ends lost 7 bases at V and 2 bases at J; junction bases unmatched: 8. Germline V lookup: CDR1 SQVTM, CDR2 ANQGSEA. CDR3 in amino acids: CSALGQGAYNEQFF. The DNA of the CDR3 is TGCAGCGCCCTGGGGCAGGGGGCCTACAATGAGCAGTTCTTC.

The chain employs TRBV11-2 and TRBJ1-3; a possible D gene is TRBD1 (5 bases). The V gene's germline CDR1 is SGHAT and CDR2 FQNNGV. Trimming pared 0 bases from V and 0 bases from J, leaving 15 bases between. The CDR3 is made up of 18 amino acids. Here the CDR3 DNA reads TGTGCCAGCAGCTTAGATGGGGCAGGGCTGCCCTCTGGAAACACCATATATTTT. Its translation is CASSLDGAGLPSGNTIYF.

This clonotype is medium-sized by share. CDR3 protein: CASSARQDRGQKYEQFF. CDR3 DNA: TGTGCCAGCAGCGCGAGGCAGGACAGGGGGCAGAAATATGAGCAGTTCTTC. The chain carries TRBV5-5 and TRBJ2-1, with 11 bases identical to TRBD1. From germline, CDR1 is SGHKS and CDR2 YYEKEE (reference sequence). The CDR3 runs 17 residues. V trimming: 4 bases; J trimming: 8 bases; junction bases outside the gene matches: 14.

This chain uses TRBV15 with TRBJ1-3, with D possibly matching TRBD1 (5 bases). The CDR3 has 14 residues. From germline, CDR1 is LNHNV and CDR2 YYDKDF (reference sequence). Trimming stripped 0 bases from V and 5 bases from J, with 8 bases between. The CDR3 is CATSRDEGRNTIYF. The CDR3 DNA reads TGTGCCACCAGCAGAGATGAGGGGAGAAACACCATATATTTT.

This clonotype is labeled as medium-sized. The gene calls are TRBV6-6 and TRBJ2-3; D unclear. The V gene's germline CDR1 is MNHNY and CDR2 SVGAGI (reference sequence). With 4 bases removed from V and 1 base from J, the gap between germline ends came to 9 bases. The CDR3 totals 14 residues. The CDR3 is CASSSRRGTDTQYF. CDR3 in DNA: TGTGCCAGCAGTTCTAGACGCGGCACAGATACGCAGTATTTT.

Concerning this clonotype itself: A read error may be the cause here, since a much bigger clone is one base away. This chain uses TRBV30 with TRBJ2-3, with D perhaps matching TRBD1 or TRBD2 (5 bases each). The germline gives CDR1 GTSNPN, CDR2 SVGIG (reference sequence). V lost 8 bases, J lost 4 bases, and 19 bases lay in between. There are 14 residues in the CDR3. The CDR3 here is CARGHGRAADTQYF. DNA for the CDR3: TGTGCCAGAGGACATGGGCGGGCGGCAGATACGCAGTATTTT.

In its sample, this clonotype ranks as large (0.1 to 1%). V and J are TRBV19 and TRBJ2-7; D uncertain. CDR3 length equals 13 residues. The germline V gene has CDR1 LNHDA and CDR2 SQIVND (reference sequence). The V gene lost 5 bases and the J gene lost 0 bases, with 8 bases spanning the gap. In DNA form, the CDR3 reads TGTGCCAGTAGTCCAGGTATCTCCTACGAGCAGTACTTC. Protein sequence: CASSPGISYEQYF.

This chain connects TRBV5-1 to TRBJ1-6, with D unresolved. Trimming took off 4 bases at V and 2 bases at J, with 16 bases between the two ends. The germline V gene encodes CDR1 SGHRS and CDR2 YFSETQ. There are 17 residues in the CDR3. This CDR3 is CASSPLAGNAYNSPLHF. The CDR3 nucleotides read TGCGCCAGCAGCCCTCTTGCGGGGAACGCCTATAATTCACCCCTCCACTTT.

The rearrangement links TRBV5-4 to TRBJ2-2; the D gene is possibly TRBD2 (5 bases). The CDR3 sequence is 15 residues long. V lost 5 bases, J lost 10 bases, and 21 bases lay in between. Germline CDR1 is SGHNT and CDR2 is YYREEE (reference sequence). CDR3 nucleotides: TGTGCCAGCAGTTTTGCTAGCTCCGACACCAAGGAGCTGTTTTTT. Translation gives CASSFASSDTKELFF. The full variable domain, rest sourced from reference TRBV5-4 and TRBJ2-2, is ETGVTQSPTHLIKTRGQQVTLRCSSQSGHNTVSWYQQALGQGPQFIFQYYREEENGRGNFPPRFSGLQFPNYSSELNVNALELDDSALYLCASSFASSDTKELFFGEGSRLTVL.

The chain carries TRBV5-6 and TRBJ1-6; 7 nucleotides match TRBD1. Germline CDR1 and CDR2: SGHDT and YYEEEE. The J segment lost 7 bases and the V segment lost 1 base, leaving 8 bases of the junction unmatched. The CDR3 extends over 16 amino acids. The CDR3 loop is CASSLSATGTNSPLHF. CDR3 bases: TGTGCCAGCAGCTTGTCGGCGACAGGGACAAATTCACCCCTCCACTTT. The entire variable domain, with the rest obtained from reference TRBV5-6 and TRBJ1-6, is as follows: DAGVTQSPTHLIKTRGQQVTLRCSPKSGHDTVSWYQQALGQGPQFIFQYYEEEERQRGNFPDRFSGHQFPNYSSELNVNALLLGDSALYLCASSLSATGTNSPLHFGNGTRLTVT.

V usage is TRBV20-1 and J usage is TRBJ2-4, with D perhaps assigned TRBD1 or TRBD2 (5 bases each). Germline CDR1 is DFQATT and CDR2 is SNEGSKA (reference sequence). The CDR3 is 16 residues long. Deletions cut 4 bases from V and 0 bases from J, with 16 bases between. The CDR3 coding sequence is TGCAGTGCTATAAAGGGACGGTCGGTAGCCAAAAACATTCAGTACTTC. This gives the protein CSAIKGRSVAKNIQYF.

CDR3: CASSLIGRHGEQFF. CDR3 coding DNA: TGTGCCAGCAGTTTGATCGGGAGGCATGGTGAGCAGTTCTTC. The chain joins TRBV12-3 or TRBV12-4 to TRBJ2-1; 7 nucleotides line up with TRBD2. The CDR3 is 14 amino acids. The V gene end was trimmed by 3 bases and the J gene end by 9 bases; junction bases not matched to a gene: 8.

The table lists this clonotype with a few counts. V usage is TRBV27 and J usage is TRBJ2-7, with TRBD2 as a possible D gene (6 bases). V was clipped by 6 bases and J by 3 bases, with 18 bases between them. The CDR3 contains 15 residues. Germline V gene data show CDR1 as MNHEY and CDR2 as SMNVEV (reference sequence). CDR3 DNA: TGTGCCAGCAGCGAAACCGGGACTGGCCTCTACGAGCAGTACTTC. Its translation is CASSETGTGLYEQYF.

This clonotype rates as large (0.1 to 1%). V and J are TRBV29-1 and TRBJ2-2; possible D gene TRBD1, 5 bases. With 4 bases removed from V and 0 bases from J, the gap between germline ends came to 9 bases. The germline V gene has CDR1 SQVTM and CDR2 ANQGSEA. The CDR3 covers 14 residues. CDR3 bases: TGCAGCGTTGCAGGGAACGCGAACACCGGGGAGCTGTTTTTT. Protein sequence: CSVAGNANTGELFF.

The rearrangement joins TRBV6-6 to TRBJ1-5; D remains unclear. The CDR3 has 15 amino acids. CDR1 is MNHNY and CDR2 is SVGAGI in the germline V gene (reference sequence). The V gene lost 0 bases and the J gene lost 0 bases, with 6 bases spanning the gap. The CDR3 here is CASSYSQTSNQPQHF. The CDR3 DNA is TGTGCCAGCAGTTACTCGCAGACTAGCAATCAGCCCCAGCATTTT.

This clonotype is medium-sized in the sample. The chain joins TRBV19 to TRBJ2-3; 10 nucleotides line up with TRBD2. Looked up from germline, CDR1 is LNHDA and CDR2 is SQIVND (reference sequence). The CDR3 is made up of 17 amino acids. V shed 3 bases and J 3 bases; nucleotides not matched to a gene: 9. This CDR3 reads CASSISASGGRTDTQYF. The CDR3 DNA reads as TGTGCCAGTAGTATTTCGGCTAGCGGGGGTAGAACAGATACGCAGTATTTT. The full variable domain, completed using reference TRBV19 and TRBJ2-3, is DGGITQSPKYLFRKEGQNVTLSCEQNLNHDAMYWYRQDPGQGLRLIYYSQIVNDFQKGDIAEGYSVSREKKESFPLTVTSAQKNPTAFYLCASSISASGGRTDTQYFGPGTRLTVL.

In its sample, this clonotype is medium-sized. This chain joins TRBV6-5 and TRBJ1-1; maybe TRBD1 (5 bases). The CDR3 has 13 amino acids. The V end was cut by 6 bases, the J end by 4 bases, with 12 bases between. CDR1 and CDR2 from the germline V gene are MNHEY and SVGAGI. The CDR3 here is CASSLGVGTEAFF. The CDR3 nucleotides are TGTGCCAGCAGCTTAGGGGTCGGCACTGAAGCTTTCTTT.

The chain links TRBV7-9 to TRBJ1-2; D is undetermined. This CDR3 region has 14 residues. Germline CDR1 reads SEHNR; CDR2 reads FQNEAQ (reference sequence). V was trimmed by 2 bases and J by 4 bases, leaving 11 bases between them. The CDR3 DNA follows: TGTGCCAGCAGCTTACTGGTGGGAAGCTATGGCTACACCTTC. It yields the protein CASSLLVGSYGYTF.

This clonotype showed up just a few times. The CDR3 sequence is CASRPPFGTGGWETQYF. As DNA, the CDR3 is TGTGCCAGTAGGCCCCCCTTCGGGACAGGGGGCTGGGAGACCCAGTACTTC. The J gene is TRBJ2-5, the V gene TRBV19; 12 positions match TRBD1. Germline V gives CDR1 LNHDA, CDR2 SQIVND (reference sequence). The CDR3 is made up of 17 amino acids. V lost 6 bases, J lost 5 bases, and 13 bases stayed unmatched.